This entry describes one T cell receptor beta chain. This sample was taken from a study of PD-L1 blockade in urothelial cancer. The method was immunoSEQ multiplex PCR; TCRdb's version includes in-frame clones alone and lacks a portion of them. The sample holds 35,000 to 55,000 clones, around 80% seen once. The time point here: peripheral blood 6 weeks after treatment start. Per germline, CDR1 GTSNPN and CDR2 SVGIG (reference sequence). J was trimmed by 6 bases and V by 0 bases; bases with no gene match: 15. The CDR3 contains 19 residues. The material sequenced was PBMCs, taken around atezolizumab (anti-PD-L1) treatment. The clonotype comes from a man in his 60s with urothelial cancer. The chain employs TRBV30 and TRBJ2-7; TRBD2 aligns across 15 bases. The CDR3 DNA follows: TGTGCCTGGAGTGTACTGGGGACCGGACTAGCGGGAGGGATGCTCGAGCAGTACTTC. The encoded protein is CAWSVLGTGLAGGMLEQYF. The full variable domain, with the rest looked up from reference TRBV30 and TRBJ2-7, is SQTIHQWPATLVQPVGSPLSLECTVEGTSNPNLYWYRQAAGRGLQLLFYSVGIGQISSEVPQNLSASRPQDRQFILSSKKLLLSDSGFYLCAWSVLGTGLAGGMLEQYFGPGTRLTVT.